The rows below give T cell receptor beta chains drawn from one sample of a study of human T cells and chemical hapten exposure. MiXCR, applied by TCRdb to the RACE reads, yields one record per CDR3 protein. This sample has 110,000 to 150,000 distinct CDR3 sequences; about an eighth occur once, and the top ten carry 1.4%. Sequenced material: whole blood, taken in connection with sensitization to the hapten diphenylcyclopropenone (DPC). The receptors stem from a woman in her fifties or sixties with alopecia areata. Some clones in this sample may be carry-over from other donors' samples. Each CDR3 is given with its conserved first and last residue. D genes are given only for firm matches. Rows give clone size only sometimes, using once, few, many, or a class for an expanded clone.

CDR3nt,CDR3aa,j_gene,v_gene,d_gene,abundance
TGTGCCAGCACCCTGGGTGGGGCGGCCTCCTTC,CASTLGGAASF,TRBJ1-2,TRBV12-3/TRBV12-4,-,-
TGTACGCGGGGACAGGGGTTGGTGACCGGGGAGCTGTTTTTT,CTRGQGLVTGELFF,TRBJ2-2,TRBV6-2/TRBV6-3,TRBD1,-
TGTGCCAGCAGCTTAACGGCGGGACAGCAAAACATTCAGTACTTC,CASSLTAGQQNIQYF,TRBJ2-4,TRBV7-3,-,-
TGTGCCAGCAGCTCAACTAACTATGGCTACACCTTC,CASSSTNYGYTF,TRBJ1-2,TRBV6-6,-,many
TGTGCCAGCAGCTTATATGGGGCTAGCGGGAGGGCCTTAACCGGGGAGCTGTTTTTT,CASSLYGASGRALTGELFF,TRBJ2-2,TRBV7-2,TRBD2,-
TGTGCCAGCAGCTTGTCGGATTCTACTACGCAGTATTTT,CASSLSDSTTQYF,TRBJ2-3,TRBV5-6,-,-
TGTGCCAGCAGTTCAGGCACGAAGAGACAGGGACCCTACGAGCAGTACTTC,CASSSGTKRQGPYEQYF,TRBJ2-7,TRBV6-8,TRBD1,few
TGTGCCAGCCACCCCGGAGCGGGAAGGGCAGATACGCAGTATTTT,CASHPGAGRADTQYF,TRBJ2-3,TRBV14,TRBD2,-
TGCGCCAGCAGCCAAGATTCGACTAGCGGGTCCTACAATGAGCAGTTCTTC,CASSQDSTSGSYNEQFF,TRBJ2-1,TRBV4-3,TRBD2,few
TGTGCCAGCAGCCGGGCGGGGGACGGCACAGATACGCAGTATTTT,CASSRAGDGTDTQYF,TRBJ2-3,TRBV7-9,TRBD2,many
TGCAGTGCTAGGGACAGACACTACGAGCAGTACTTC,CSARDRHYEQYF,TRBJ2-7,TRBV20-1,-,few
TGTGCCAGCAGCTCGACAGGGGTGGTCAATCAGCCCCAGCATTTT,CASSSTGVVNQPQHF,TRBJ1-5,TRBV28,TRBD1,few
TGTGCCAGCAGTACAGGGCGGCGGGAGACCCAGTACTTC,CASSTGRRETQYF,TRBJ2-5,TRBV12-3/TRBV12-4,-,few
TGTGCCAGCACAAGGACAGGGAGATCCCAAAACATTCAGTACTTC,CASTRTGRSQNIQYF,TRBJ2-4,TRBV6-2/TRBV6-3,TRBD1,-
TGTGCCAGTAGTATGGCAGCGGAGGGGGACGAGCAGTACTTC,CASSMAAEGDEQYF,TRBJ2-7,TRBV19,-,-
TGTGCCAGCAGCAATCCGGGACAGGGAACTGGAAACACCATATATTTT,CASSNPGQGTGNTIYF,TRBJ1-3,TRBV12-3/TRBV12-4,TRBD1,many
TGTGCCAGCAGTTACTCCCGTGGCGATGAGCAGTTCTTC,CASSYSRGDEQFF,TRBJ2-1,TRBV6-6,-,-
TGTGCCAGCACTTATGGCGGGTTGGCTGAGACCCAGTACTTC,CASTYGGLAETQYF,TRBJ2-5,TRBV12-3/TRBV12-4,-,-
TGTGCCAGCTCACAAAGGACAGGGCACTATGGCTACACCTTC,CASSQRTGHYGYTF,TRBJ1-2,TRBV18,TRBD1,-
TGTGCCAGCAGCAGCGACCGATCTAGCACAGATACGCAGTATTTT,CASSSDRSSTDTQYF,TRBJ2-3,TRBV2,-,few
TGTGCCAGCAGCGTAGGGTCCCTCCGGGGTAGCTCCTACAATGAGCAGTTCTTC,CASSVGSLRGSSYNEQFF,TRBJ2-1,TRBV9,-,-
TGTGCCAGCAGTTCCTATGAAGCGGGAGGTCCAAGCACAGATACGCAGTATTTT,CASSSYEAGGPSTDTQYF,TRBJ2-3,TRBV6-2/TRBV6-3,TRBD2,few
TGTGCCAGCAGTTTACCGGGCAATAGCAATCAGCCCCAGCATTTT,CASSLPGNSNQPQHF,TRBJ1-5,TRBV28,-,-
TGTGCCTGGAGTGGTTCTAGCGGGAGTCTAGATACGCAGTATTTT,CAWSGSSGSLDTQYF,TRBJ2-3,TRBV30,TRBD2,-
TGTGCCAGTACGAGGGCGGGAGCCTACAATGAGCAGTTCTTC,CASTRAGAYNEQFF,TRBJ2-1,TRBV19,TRBD2,once
TGTGCCAGCAGCCCTGGCGGGACTAGCGGGAGGAACGAGCAGTACTTC,CASSPGGTSGRNEQYF,TRBJ2-7,TRBV3-1,TRBD2,-
TGTGCCAGCAGTGAAGGGCAGGGAGAGGGCAATCAGCCCCAGCATTTT,CASSEGQGEGNQPQHF,TRBJ1-5,TRBV2,-,few
TGTGCCAGTAGTATAACCGACGATAGGCAGCCCCAGCATTTT,CASSITDDRQPQHF,TRBJ1-5,TRBV19,-,-
TGTGCCAGCAGTTACTCGTGGGGGCTGAATGAAAAACTGTTTTTT,CASSYSWGLNEKLFF,TRBJ1-4,TRBV6-5,-,many
TGTGCCATCAGTGTGGGGGACCTCACCTACGAGCAGTACTTC,CAISVGDLTYEQYF,TRBJ2-7,TRBV10-3,-,few
TGTGCCAGCTCACCAACCCTGACAGGGGGCAATCAGCCCCAGCATTTT,CASSPTLTGGNQPQHF,TRBJ1-5,TRBV18,TRBD1,-
TGTGCCAGCAAACAAGGGACAGGGGAAATCACTCAGCCCCAGCATTTT,CASKQGTGEITQPQHF,TRBJ1-5,TRBV6-1,TRBD1,many
TGTGCCAGCAGCCCCTCAAAACGGGAACGTGGGCATGAGCAGTTCTTC,CASSPSKRERGHEQFF,TRBJ2-1,TRBV4-2,-,-
TGTGCCAGCAGTTTCGCTACAGGGGCAGGGACTGAAGCTTTCTTT,CASSFATGAGTEAFF,TRBJ1-1,TRBV28,TRBD1,-
TGTGCCAGCAGTTCCGGGACTAGCGGCTGGAACACCGGGGAGCTGTTTTTT,CASSSGTSGWNTGELFF,TRBJ2-2,TRBV27,TRBD2,-
TGTGCCAGCACCCCCGGTAGGGGAAGTTTCGAGCAGTACTTC,CASTPGRGSFEQYF,TRBJ2-7,TRBV6-2/TRBV6-3,-,-
TGTGCCAGCAGTTACTCGATTCGGAGGGAGGGCACTGAAGCTTTCTTT,CASSYSIRREGTEAFF,TRBJ1-1,TRBV6-6,-,-
TGTGCCAGCAGCGCCGGGACTAGCGCGTCAGATACGCAGTATTTT,CASSAGTSASDTQYF,TRBJ2-3,TRBV7-9,TRBD2,many
TGTGCCAGCAAGAACGGTTTCATCCCCGATAATTCACCCCTCCACTTT,CASKNGFIPDNSPLHF,TRBJ1-6,TRBV2,-,few